What follows describes a single T cell receptor (beta chain). The record originates from a study of T cell responses to AZD1222 COVID-19 vaccine. The CDR3 spans 17 residues. Germline CDR1 reads SGHRS; CDR2 reads YFSETQ. The V gene lost 2 bases and the J gene lost 5 bases, with 19 bases spanning the gap. Sequencing was performed with immunoSEQ multiplex PCR; in TCRdb, only in-frame clones are kept and a portion is missing. The data hold 150,000 to 200,000 clones, with 85% to 95% observed a single time. Sequenced material: peripheral blood, taken 28 days after the second AZD1222 dose. The rearrangement joins TRBV5-1 to TRBJ1-4; possibly TRBD1 for D (6 bases). This TCR came from an adult who received the AZD1222 COVID-19 vaccine. CDR3 residues: CASSLLHRGLQNEKLFF. The CDR3 DNA reads TGCGCCAGCAGCTTACTGCACCGGGGGCTCCAGAATGAAAAACTGTTTTTT.